These 23 T cell receptor beta chains came from one sample sequenced in a study of blood T cell repertoires in COVID-19. Sequencing used immunoSEQ multiplex PCR; TCRdb keeps in-frame clones, though not all of them. The sample contains a few hundred thousand clones, 88% of which appear only once. The sequencing input was PBMCs or T cells enriched from blood (not recorded which). The receptors shown here come from a woman aged 30 to 39 who had been exposed to COVID-19.

The genes are TRBV7-9 and TRBJ1-1; 8 positions agree with TRBD1. Germline CDR1 SEHNR, CDR2 FQNEAQ (reference sequence). The CDR3 runs to 15 residues. J gave up 1 base and V 2 bases, and 3 bases lay outside the gene matches. The CDR3 loop reads CASSLTGGKNTEAFF. The CDR3, as DNA: TGTGCCAGCAGCTTAACAGGGGGTAAGAACACTGAAGCTTTCTTT.

This chain joins TRBV19 and TRBJ2-3; 12 bases are shared with TRBD2. Germline trimming cut 6 bases from V and 2 bases from J; bases unmatched to any gene: 6. This CDR3 has 16 amino acids. The V gene's germline CDR1 is LNHDA and CDR2 SQIVND (reference sequence). CDR3 in DNA: TGTGCCAGTAGACTAGCGGGAGGAATCGTCACAGATACGCAGTATTTT. Protein product: CASRLAGGIVTDTQYF.

The genes are TRBV9 and TRBJ2-2, with TRBD1 matching 8 bases. V lost 0 bases, J lost 7 bases, and 11 bases stayed unmatched. Per the germline V gene, CDR1 is SGDLS and CDR2 is YYNGEE. The CDR3 consists of 17 residues. In DNA, the CDR3 is TGTGCCAGCAGCGTAGCCAGTGGGGCAGGGGGCCTCGGGGAGCTGTTTTTT. This gives the protein CASSVASGAGGLGELFF.

This clone was counted between two and nine times. The V and J genes are TRBV15 and TRBJ2-7; TRBD2 might be the D (5 bases). V lost 4 bases to trimming and J lost 5 bases, with 21 bases between them. Germline CDR1 reads LNHNV; CDR2 reads YYDKDF (reference sequence). The CDR3 length is 16 residues. The CDR3 is CATSNFKDWEIDEQYF. Written as DNA, the CDR3 is TGTGCCACCAGCAACTTTAAGGACTGGGAAATAGACGAGCAGTACTTC.

The J gene is TRBJ2-5, the V gene TRBV4-1; unclear D gene. Germline V gene data show CDR1 as MGHRA and CDR2 as YSYEKL. The V end lost 0 bases, the J end lost 1 base, and 9 bases lay between the germline ends. The CDR3 sequence is 15 residues long. For the CDR3, the DNA is TGCGCCAGCAGCCAAGATAGCCAAATCCAAGAGACCCAGTACTTC. Translated: CASSQDSQIQETQYF.

The genes are TRBV19 and TRBJ1-2; D is unclear. The CDR3 is 17 amino acids. Trimming left V 7 bases short and J 8 bases short, with 29 bases between. Looked up from germline, CDR1 is LNHDA and CDR2 is SQIVND (reference sequence). This CDR3 reads CASIPFHGQNNPNGYTF. The CDR3 DNA reads as TGTGCCAGTATCCCATTTCATGGTCAGAATAACCCAAACGGCTACACCTTC. Full variable domain (remainder filled in from reference TRBV19 and TRBJ1-2): DGGITQSPKYLFRKEGQNVTLSCEQNLNHDAMYWYRQDPGQGLRLIYYSQIVNDFQKGDIAEGYSVSREKKESFPLTVTSAQKNPTAFYLCASIPFHGQNNPNGYTFGSGTRLTVV.

The chain joins TRBV19 to TRBJ2-7; 12 bases fit TRBD2. Germline V lookup: CDR1 LNHDA, CDR2 SQIVND (reference sequence). V lost 8 bases, J lost 2 bases, and 1 base stayed unmatched. This CDR3 is 13 amino acids long. CDR3 DNA sequence: TGTGCCAGTCGACTAGCGGGGGCCTACGAGCAGTACTTC. Protein product: CASRLAGAYEQYF.

This clone has just a few counts. The rearrangement links TRBV7-6 to TRBJ2-1; D might be TRBD1 (5 bases). The CDR3 is 15 residues long. Per the germline V gene, CDR1 is SGHVS and CDR2 is FNYEAQ. V was cut by 5 bases and J by 2 bases, with 13 bases left in between. CDR3 in amino acids: CASSQGAETYNEQFF. The DNA for the CDR3 is TGTGCCAGCAGCCAAGGGGCGGAAACCTACAATGAGCAGTTCTTC.

The table lists this clone with a few counts. The V call is TRBV19, the J call TRBJ2-4; D possibly corresponds to TRBD2 (5 bases). This CDR3 is 17 amino acids long. V lost 5 bases, J lost 0 bases, and 17 bases lay in between. From germline, CDR1 is LNHDA and CDR2 SQIVND (reference sequence). The CDR3 loop reads CASSASDFPLAKNIQYF. Written as DNA, the CDR3 is TGTGCCAGTAGTGCCTCGGACTTCCCTCTAGCCAAAAACATTCAGTACTTC.

J is TRBJ2-3 and V is TRBV30, with D possibly TRBD1 on 7 matching bases. CDR1 GTSNPN and CDR2 SVGIG come from the germline V gene (reference sequence). The CDR3 covers 15 residues. Trimming cost V 4 bases and J 2 bases, with 16 bases left between them. The CDR3, as DNA: TGTGCCTGGAAGGGCAGGGGGGAACCCACAGATACGCAGTATTTT. Its translation is CAWKGRGEPTDTQYF.

This chain joins TRBV18 and TRBJ2-2, with TRBD1 identical over 7 bases. V gave up 4 bases and J gave up 0 bases; unmatched junction bases: 2. The germline gives CDR1 KGHSH, CDR2 LQKENI. The CDR3 spans 15 residues. CDR3 DNA: TGTGCCAGCTCACAGCAGGGGGCGAACACCGGGGAGCTGTTTTTT. Amino acids: CASSQQGANTGELFF. Filled out from reference TRBV18 and TRBJ2-2, the complete variable domain reads NAGVMQNPRHLVRRRGQEARLRCSPMKGHSHVYWYRQLPEEGLKFMVYLQKENIIDESGMPKERFSAEFPKEGPSILRIQQVVRGDSAAYFCASSQQGANTGELFFGEGSRLTVL.

This clone turned up a few times. The rearrangement joins TRBV25-1 to TRBJ2-2; TRBD1 matches at 7 bases. Germline V gene lookup returns CDR1 MGHDK and CDR2 SYGVNS. The CDR3 contains 12 residues. Trimming removed 10 bases from V and 4 bases from J; junction bases left unmatched: 3. CDR3: CATDRATGELFF. The CDR3 DNA reads as TGTGCCACCGACAGGGCCACCGGGGAGCTGTTTTTT.

The chain has TRBV11-2 and TRBJ2-5, with D perhaps TRBD1 (6 bases). Trimming removed 1 base from V and 4 bases from J, with 7 bases in between. The CDR3 runs 13 residues. Germline-derived CDR1 and CDR2 are SGHAT and FQNNGV. The DNA for the CDR3 is TGTGCCAGCAGCTTAGGCAGGGGAGAGACCCAGTACTTC. Translating gives CASSLGRGETQYF.

This chain connects TRBV6-5 to TRBJ1-5; 9 bases agree with TRBD1. The CDR3 has 15 amino acids. CDR1 is MNHEY, CDR2 SVGAGI, per germline. With V trimmed by 6 bases and J by 3 bases, 6 bases remained unmatched. CDR3 in amino acids: CASSPDRGHNQPQHF. CDR3 DNA sequence: TGTGCCAGCAGCCCGGACAGGGGACACAATCAGCCCCAGCATTTT.

J is TRBJ2-2 and V is TRBV5-1, with D hard to call. The CDR3 totals 15 residues. The ends were cut back, 1 base at V and 2 bases at J, with 9 bases in the middle. The germline V gene encodes CDR1 SGHRS and CDR2 YFSETQ. CDR3: CASSLLGQNTGELFF. The CDR3 DNA reads as TGCGCCAGCAGCTTGCTGGGCCAAAACACCGGGGAGCTGTTTTTT.

A single count supports this clone. The V gene is TRBV27, the J gene TRBJ2-3; TRBD2 might be the D (6 bases). Trimming removed 5 bases from V and 5 bases from J, with 20 bases in between. The V gene's germline CDR1 is MNHEY and CDR2 SMNVEV (reference sequence). There are 16 residues in the CDR3. The CDR3 nucleotides are TGTGCCAGCAGTGAGTTGTCATCGGGGGTTGAAGATACGCAGTATTTT. This codes for CASSELSSGVEDTQYF.

The genes are TRBV5-5 and TRBJ2-7; D remains unclear. The CDR3 is 16 amino acids. V gave up 0 bases and J gave up 0 bases, with 13 bases separating them. CDR1 is SGHKS, CDR2 YYEKEE, per germline (reference sequence). The CDR3 nucleotides read TGTGCCAGCAGCTTGGAATCATCAGCGATCTCCTACGAGCAGTACTTC. It encodes CASSLESSAISYEQYF.

This clone was recorded once. The chain recombines TRBV2 with TRBJ1-2, with TRBD1 matching over 8 bases. The J segment lost 5 bases and the V segment lost 3 bases, leaving 2 bases of the junction unmatched. The CDR3 has 13 residues. Germline values: CDR1 SNHLY, CDR2 FYNNEI. CDR3 residues: CASSDQGAYGYTF. The CDR3 DNA follows: TGTGCCAGCAGTGATCAGGGGGCGTATGGCTACACCTTC. The full variable domain, with the rest looked up from reference TRBV2 and TRBJ1-2, is EPEVTQTPSHQVTQMGQEVILRCVPISNHLYFYWYRQILGQKVEFLVSFYNNEISEKSEIFDDQFSVERPDGSNFTLKIRSTKLEDSAMYFCASSDQGAYGYTFGSGTRLTVV.

The J gene is TRBJ1-5, the V gene TRBV23-1; the D is unclear. TRBV23-1 is filed as an ORF, its function uncertain. V lost 7 bases and J 1 base, leaving 14 bases between the germline ends. The CDR3 runs to 15 residues. The CDR3 region is CASKAGKRSNQPQHF. Written as DNA, the CDR3 is TGCGCCAGCAAGGCGGGGAAAAGGAGCAATCAGCCCCAGCATTTT.

The gene calls are TRBV27 and TRBJ1-6; tentatively, D is TRBD1 (5 bases). V lost 2 bases and J 10 bases, leaving 18 bases between the germline ends. Germline values: CDR1 MNHEY, CDR2 SMNVEV (reference sequence). This CDR3 has 16 residues. As DNA, the CDR3 is TGTGCCAGCAGTTTAGCAGGGTTTTTAGGGGCCTCACCCCTCCACTTT. Its protein is CASSLAGFLGASPLHF.

This clone turned up a few times. The V call is TRBV7-8, the J call TRBJ2-1, with TRBD2 matching over 12 bases. In germline, CDR1 is SGHVS, CDR2 FQNEAQ. V lost 5 bases, J lost 4 bases, and 9 bases stayed unmatched. There are 17 residues in the CDR3. CDR3 residues: CASSTRTSGANYNEQFF. The CDR3 DNA reads TGTGCCAGCAGCACCCGGACTAGCGGGGCCAATTACAATGAGCAGTTCTTC.

As to this clone: At the DNA level, this CDR3 is encoded by other sequences in the same sample as well. CDR3 loop: CASSPLEGSPLHF. In DNA form, the CDR3 reads TGTGCCAGTAGCCCTTTAGAGGGTTCACCCCTCCACTTT. V gene TRBV19 combines with J gene TRBJ1-6; unclear D gene. V was pared by 6 bases and J by 9 bases, with 12 bases between. The CDR3 spans 13 residues. The germline V gene encodes CDR1 LNHDA and CDR2 SQIVND (reference sequence).

This clone was observed a few times. V usage is TRBV11-3 and J usage is TRBJ2-7; 12 nucleotides line up with TRBD2. Unmatched junction bases numbered 4, after V lost 4 bases and J lost 0 bases. The CDR3 spans 16 residues. Germline V gene data show CDR1 as SGHNT and CDR2 as YENEEA. CDR3 DNA sequence: TGTGCCAGCAGCTCGTGGACTAGCGGGGACTCCTACGAGCAGTACTTC. As protein: CASSSWTSGDSYEQYF. Full variable domain (missing parts from reference TRBV11-3 and TRBJ2-7): EAGVVQSPRYKIIEKKQPVAFWCNPISGHNTLYWYLQNLGQGPELLIRYENEEAVDDSQLPKDRFSAERLKGVDSTLKIQPAELGDSAVYLCASSSWTSGDSYEQYFGPGTRLTVT.